This TCR beta chain was identified during a study of cytomegalovirus exposure and HLA in healthy donors. About the study: Inside one of the first data releases sat 75 million to 100 million unique TCRs taken from HLA-typed donors. Most genotyped donors, approximately 77% of more than 300, had Caucasian-associated genetic ancestry. The study, taken as a whole, reports: A later analysis showed TCR association rates differing by HLA locus, peaking at DRB1 and lowest at HLA-C. HLA allele associations emerged for under 20,000 TCR beta sequences in a later analysis, at 0.05 false discovery rate.

The CDR3 extends over 15 amino acids. Germline CDR1 reads SNHLY; CDR2 reads FYNNEI. With V trimmed by 6 bases and J by 2 bases, 9 bases remained unmatched. About this clone: Its antigen is unidentified.

A multiplex PCR was run with 60 Vbeta primers and 13 Jbeta primers. The data were produced by immunoSEQ multiplex PCR, yet TCRdb's version contains in-frame clones alone and is incomplete. This sample's clone table lists about 83,000 clones. Sequenced sample: PBMCs. This receptor was obtained from a man between 18 and 29 years old in good health and CMV-seropositive. This chain links TRBV2 with TRBJ1-2; 7 nucleotides agree with TRBD1. The CDR3, as DNA: TGTGCCAGCAGCCCCAGGAAGGGGGCGAACTATGGCTACACCTTC. Its translation is CASSPRKGANYGYTF.